Sequencing of this T cell receptor beta chain was carried out in a study of regulatory T cells in long-lasting Graves disease. Noted time point: persistent/refractory GD, antithyroid drugs over 5 years with positive TRAb. There was RNA extracted from PBMCs, and the TCR library was made from it. This clonotype came up a few times. According to the study, TCR beta libraries were built with iRepertoire HTBI primers and CDR3-region Arm-PCR. Original data processing: Sample data revealed fewer than 70 TRBV and 12 to 15 TRBJ segments. TCRdb reprocessed the multiplex PCR reads with MiXCR, giving one entry per CDR3 protein. The V and J calls, along with clone size, are taken from TCRdb and not from the paper's own processing. The profile shows 450,000 or so distinct CDR3 sequences, around 21% of them singletons. This TCR came from a female donor with Graves disease. Sequencing was performed on peripheral blood mononuclear cells (PBMCs), taken when the disease was refractory, from a patient treated with antithyroid drugs.

The CDR3 DNA reads as TGTGCCAGCAGCTTAACTGGGCAGGTCAACACTGAAGCTTTCTTT. As protein: CASSLTGQVNTEAFF. The chain carries TRBV7-3 and TRBJ1-1; no clear D. CDR3 length: 15 amino acids. V was shortened by 0 bases and J by 2 bases, with 10 bases between the two germline ends. CDR1 and CDR2 from the germline V gene are SGHTA and FQGTGA.